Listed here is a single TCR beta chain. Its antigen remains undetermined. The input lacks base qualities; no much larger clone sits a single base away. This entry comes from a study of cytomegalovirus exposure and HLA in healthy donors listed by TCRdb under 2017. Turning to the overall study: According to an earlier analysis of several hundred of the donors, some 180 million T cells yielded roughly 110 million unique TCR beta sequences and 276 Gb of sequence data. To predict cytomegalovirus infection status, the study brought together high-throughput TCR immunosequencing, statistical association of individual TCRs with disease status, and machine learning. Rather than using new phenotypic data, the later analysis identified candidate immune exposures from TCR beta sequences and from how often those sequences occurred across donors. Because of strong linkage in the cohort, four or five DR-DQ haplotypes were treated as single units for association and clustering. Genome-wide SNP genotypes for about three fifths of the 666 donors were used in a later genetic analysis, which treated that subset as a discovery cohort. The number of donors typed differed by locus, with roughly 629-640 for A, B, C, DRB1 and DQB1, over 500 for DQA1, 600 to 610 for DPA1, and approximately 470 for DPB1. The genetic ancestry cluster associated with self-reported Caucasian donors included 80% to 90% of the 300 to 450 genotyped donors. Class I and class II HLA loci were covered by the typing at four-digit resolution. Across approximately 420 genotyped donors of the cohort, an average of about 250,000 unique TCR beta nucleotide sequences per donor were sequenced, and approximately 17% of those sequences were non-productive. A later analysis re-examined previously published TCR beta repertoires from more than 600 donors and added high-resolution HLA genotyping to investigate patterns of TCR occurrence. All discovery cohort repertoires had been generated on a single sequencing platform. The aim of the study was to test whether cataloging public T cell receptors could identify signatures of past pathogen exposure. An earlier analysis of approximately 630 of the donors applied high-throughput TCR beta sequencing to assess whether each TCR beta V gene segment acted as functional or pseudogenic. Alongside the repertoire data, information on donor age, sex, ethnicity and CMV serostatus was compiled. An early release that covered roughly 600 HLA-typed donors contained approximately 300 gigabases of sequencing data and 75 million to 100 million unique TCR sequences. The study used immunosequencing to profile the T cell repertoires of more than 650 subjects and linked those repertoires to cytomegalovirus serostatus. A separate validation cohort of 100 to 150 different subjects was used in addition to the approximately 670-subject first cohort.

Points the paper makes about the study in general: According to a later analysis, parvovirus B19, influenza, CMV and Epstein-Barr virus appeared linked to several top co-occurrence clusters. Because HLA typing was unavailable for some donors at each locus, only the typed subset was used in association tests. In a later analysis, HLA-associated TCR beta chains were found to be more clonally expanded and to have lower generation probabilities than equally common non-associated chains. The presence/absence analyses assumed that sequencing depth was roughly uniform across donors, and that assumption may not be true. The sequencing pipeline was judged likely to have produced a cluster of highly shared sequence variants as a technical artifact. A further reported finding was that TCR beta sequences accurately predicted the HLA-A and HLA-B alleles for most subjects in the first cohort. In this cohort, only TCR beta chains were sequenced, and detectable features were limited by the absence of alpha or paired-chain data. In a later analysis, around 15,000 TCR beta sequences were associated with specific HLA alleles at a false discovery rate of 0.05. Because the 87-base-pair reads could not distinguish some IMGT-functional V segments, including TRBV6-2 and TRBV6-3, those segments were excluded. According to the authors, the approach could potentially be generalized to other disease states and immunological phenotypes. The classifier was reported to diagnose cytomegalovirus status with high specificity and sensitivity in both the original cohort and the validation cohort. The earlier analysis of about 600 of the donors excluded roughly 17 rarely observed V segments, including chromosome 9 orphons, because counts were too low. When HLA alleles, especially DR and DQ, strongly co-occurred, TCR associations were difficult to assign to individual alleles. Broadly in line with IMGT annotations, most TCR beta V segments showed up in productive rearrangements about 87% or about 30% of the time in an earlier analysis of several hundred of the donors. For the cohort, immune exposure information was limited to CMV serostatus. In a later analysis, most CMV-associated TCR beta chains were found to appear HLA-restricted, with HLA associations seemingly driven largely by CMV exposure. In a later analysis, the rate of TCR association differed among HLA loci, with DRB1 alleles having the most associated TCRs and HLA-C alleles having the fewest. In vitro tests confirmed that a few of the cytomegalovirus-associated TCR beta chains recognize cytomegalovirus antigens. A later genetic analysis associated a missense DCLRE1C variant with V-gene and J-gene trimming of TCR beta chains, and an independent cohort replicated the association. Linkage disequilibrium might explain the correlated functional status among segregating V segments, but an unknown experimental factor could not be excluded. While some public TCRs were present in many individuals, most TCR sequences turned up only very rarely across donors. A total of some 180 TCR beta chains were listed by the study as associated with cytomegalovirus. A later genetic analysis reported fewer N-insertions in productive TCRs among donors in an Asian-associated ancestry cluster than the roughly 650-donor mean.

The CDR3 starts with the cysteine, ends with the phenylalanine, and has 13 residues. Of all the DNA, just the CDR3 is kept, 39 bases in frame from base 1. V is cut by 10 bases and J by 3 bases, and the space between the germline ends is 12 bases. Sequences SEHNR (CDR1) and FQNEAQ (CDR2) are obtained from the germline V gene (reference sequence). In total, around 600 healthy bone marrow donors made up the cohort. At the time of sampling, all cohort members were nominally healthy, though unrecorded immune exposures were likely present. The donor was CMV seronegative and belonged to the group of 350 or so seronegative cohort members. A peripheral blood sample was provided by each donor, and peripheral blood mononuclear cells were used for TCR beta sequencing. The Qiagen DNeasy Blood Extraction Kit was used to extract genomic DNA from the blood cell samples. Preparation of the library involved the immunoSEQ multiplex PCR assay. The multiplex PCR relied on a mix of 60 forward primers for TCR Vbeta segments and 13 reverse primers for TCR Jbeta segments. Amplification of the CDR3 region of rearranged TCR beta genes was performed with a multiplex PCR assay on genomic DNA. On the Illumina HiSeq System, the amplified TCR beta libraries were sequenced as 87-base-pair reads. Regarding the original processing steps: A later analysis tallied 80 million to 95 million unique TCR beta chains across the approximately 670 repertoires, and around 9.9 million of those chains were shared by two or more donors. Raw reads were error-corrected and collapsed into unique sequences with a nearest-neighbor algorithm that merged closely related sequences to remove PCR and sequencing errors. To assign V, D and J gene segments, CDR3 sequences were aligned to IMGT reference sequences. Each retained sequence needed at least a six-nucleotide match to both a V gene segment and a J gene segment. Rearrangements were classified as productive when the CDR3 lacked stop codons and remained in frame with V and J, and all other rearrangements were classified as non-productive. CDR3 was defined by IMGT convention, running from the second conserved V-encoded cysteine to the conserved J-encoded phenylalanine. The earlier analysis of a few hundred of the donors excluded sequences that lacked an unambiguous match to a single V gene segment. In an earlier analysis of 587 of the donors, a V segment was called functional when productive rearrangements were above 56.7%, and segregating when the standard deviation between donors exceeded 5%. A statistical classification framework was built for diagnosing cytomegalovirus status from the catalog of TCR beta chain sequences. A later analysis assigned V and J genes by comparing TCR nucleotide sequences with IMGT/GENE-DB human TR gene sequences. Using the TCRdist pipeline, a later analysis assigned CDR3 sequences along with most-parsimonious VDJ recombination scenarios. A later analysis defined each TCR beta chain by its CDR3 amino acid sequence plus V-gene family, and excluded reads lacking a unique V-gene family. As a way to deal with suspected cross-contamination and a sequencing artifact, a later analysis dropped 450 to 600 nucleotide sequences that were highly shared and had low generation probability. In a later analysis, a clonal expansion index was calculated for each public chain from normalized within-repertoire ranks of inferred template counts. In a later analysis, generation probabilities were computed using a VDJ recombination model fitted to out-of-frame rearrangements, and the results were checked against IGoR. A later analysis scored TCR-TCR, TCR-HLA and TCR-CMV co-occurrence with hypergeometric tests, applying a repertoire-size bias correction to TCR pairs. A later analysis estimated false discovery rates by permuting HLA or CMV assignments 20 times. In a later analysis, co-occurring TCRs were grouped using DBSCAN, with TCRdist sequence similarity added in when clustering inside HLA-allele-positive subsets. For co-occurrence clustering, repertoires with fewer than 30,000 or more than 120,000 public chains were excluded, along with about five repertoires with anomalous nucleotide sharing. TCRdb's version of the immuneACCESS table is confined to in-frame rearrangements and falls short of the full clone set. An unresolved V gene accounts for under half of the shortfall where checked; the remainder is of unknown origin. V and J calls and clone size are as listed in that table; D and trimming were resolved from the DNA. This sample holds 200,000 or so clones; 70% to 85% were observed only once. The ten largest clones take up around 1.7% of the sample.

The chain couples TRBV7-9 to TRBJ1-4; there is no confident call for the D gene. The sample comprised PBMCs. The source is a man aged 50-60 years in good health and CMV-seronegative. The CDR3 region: CATHVGSNEKLFF. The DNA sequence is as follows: TGTGCCACCCACGTCGGGTCTAATGAAAAACTGTTTTTT.